Listed below are T cell receptor beta chains from one sample, sequenced in a study of PD-L1 blockade in urothelial cancer. Here immunoSEQ multiplex PCR was the method, and the copy in TCRdb shows in-frame clones only, minus some. The sample holds fewer than 75,000 clones; around four fifths are singletons and the top ten take 4% to 6%. This specimen consisted of PBMCs, obtained around atezolizumab (anti-PD-L1) treatment. All receptors derive from a man between 70 and 80 years old with urothelial cancer. The CDR3 runs from the conserved cysteine through the conserved F or W. A D gene is named only where the DNA matches it firmly. Only some rows state a clone size, as once, few, many or a class for expanded clones.

V gene: TRBV5-1; clone size: -; J gene: TRBJ2-3; D gene: TRBD2; CDR3 protein: CASSGGLAGTDTQYF; CDR3 DNA: TGCGCCAGCAGCGGCGGACTAGCGGGCACAGATACGCAGTATTTT
V gene: TRBV6-1; clone size: -; J gene: TRBJ2-5; D gene: -; CDR3 protein: CASRATPTRETQYF; CDR3 DNA: TGTGCCAGCAGGGCGACACCCACTAGGGAGACCCAGTACTTC
V gene: TRBV9; clone size: -; J gene: TRBJ2-3; D gene: TRBD2; CDR3 protein: CASSVGAGGPGGTDTQYF; CDR3 DNA: TGTGCCAGCAGCGTAGGAGCGGGAGGGCCCGGGGGCACAGATACGCAGTATTTT
V gene: TRBV5-1; clone size: once; J gene: TRBJ2-1; D gene: -; CDR3 protein: CASSAGYNEQFF; CDR3 DNA: TGCGCCAGCAGCGCAGGCTACAATGAGCAGTTCTTC
V gene: TRBV4-2; clone size: -; J gene: TRBJ2-7; D gene: -; CDR3 protein: CASSQVNIGSYEQYF; CDR3 DNA: TGTGCCAGCAGCCAAGTCAACATCGGGAGCTACGAGCAGTACTTC
V gene: TRBV10-3; clone size: -; J gene: TRBJ1-5; D gene: -; CDR3 protein: CAISGSPDQPQHF; CDR3 DNA: TGTGCCATCAGTGGCAGTCCTGATCAGCCCCAGCATTTT
V gene: TRBV28; clone size: -; J gene: TRBJ1-2; D gene: -; CDR3 protein: CASGGGARYGYTF; CDR3 DNA: TGTGCCAGCGGCGGGGGGGCTCGGTATGGCTACACCTTC
V gene: TRBV7-8; clone size: once; J gene: TRBJ2-7; D gene: -; CDR3 protein: CASSLTPGANEQYF; CDR3 DNA: TGTGCCAGCAGCTTAACCCCGGGAGCTAACGAGCAGTACTTC
V gene: TRBV27; clone size: -; J gene: TRBJ2-3; D gene: -; CDR3 protein: CASSSPSSSSTDTQYF; CDR3 DNA: TGTGCCAGCAGTTCCCCCTCAAGCTCTAGCACAGATACGCAGTATTTT
V gene: TRBV2; clone size: once; J gene: TRBJ2-5; D gene: -; CDR3 protein: CASSPQETQYF; CDR3 DNA: TGTGCCAGCAGTCCACAGGAGACCCAGTACTTC
V gene: TRBV7-3; clone size: -; J gene: TRBJ2-2; D gene: TRBD1; CDR3 protein: CASSLYGVQGGLTGELFF; CDR3 DNA: TGTGCCAGCAGCTTGTACGGTGTACAGGGGGGACTCACCGGGGAGCTGTTTTTT
V gene: TRBV19; clone size: -; J gene: TRBJ2-2; D gene: -; CDR3 protein: CALSGLTGELFF; CDR3 DNA: TGTGCCTTATCAGGGCTGACCGGGGAGCTGTTTTTT
V gene: TRBV6-1; clone size: -; J gene: TRBJ2-1; D gene: TRBD1; CDR3 protein: CAIGRTGGGDEQFF; CDR3 DNA: TGTGCCATCGGGCGGACAGGGGGCGGCGATGAGCAGTTCTTC
V gene: TRBV28; clone size: -; J gene: TRBJ2-7; D gene: -; CDR3 protein: CASRRDGSIYEQYF; CDR3 DNA: TGTGCCAGCAGGCGTGATGGGAGTATCTACGAGCAGTACTTC
V gene: TRBV10-3; clone size: once; J gene: TRBJ2-1; D gene: TRBD2; CDR3 protein: CAIQSGSQDEQFF; CDR3 DNA: TGTGCCATTCAAAGCGGGAGTCAGGATGAGCAGTTCTTC
V gene: TRBV7-9; clone size: -; J gene: TRBJ2-1; D gene: TRBD2; CDR3 protein: CASSRAHGLAGVDNEQFF; CDR3 DNA: TGTGCCAGCAGCCGAGCACATGGACTAGCGGGAGTTGACAATGAGCAGTTCTTC
V gene: TRBV18; clone size: few; J gene: TRBJ2-7; D gene: TRBD1; CDR3 protein: CASSGTGNYEQYF; CDR3 DNA: TGTGCCAGCTCCGGGACAGGGAACTACGAGCAGTACTTC
V gene: TRBV5-1; clone size: -; J gene: TRBJ1-1; D gene: TRBD1; CDR3 protein: CASSPGQGPNTEAFF; CDR3 DNA: TGCGCCAGCAGCCCCGGACAGGGGCCGAACACTGAAGCTTTCTTT
V gene: TRBV6-5; clone size: once; J gene: TRBJ1-4; D gene: -; CDR3 protein: CASSYRRQANNEKLFF; CDR3 DNA: TGTGCCAGCAGTTATCGAAGACAGGCAAATAATGAAAAACTGTTTTTT
V gene: TRBV5-1; clone size: -; J gene: TRBJ2-1; D gene: TRBD2; CDR3 protein: CASSLGGLAGVSEQFF; CDR3 DNA: TGCGCCAGCAGCTTGGGGGGACTAGCGGGAGTCAGTGAGCAGTTCTTC
V gene: TRBV5-1; clone size: -; J gene: TRBJ2-2; D gene: TRBD1; CDR3 protein: CASSLGQALGGLFF; CDR3 DNA: TGCGCCAGCAGCCTCGGACAGGCTCTAGGTGGGCTGTTTTTT
V gene: TRBV14; clone size: few; J gene: TRBJ1-2; D gene: -; CDR3 protein: CASSQGQAYGYTF; CDR3 DNA: TGTGCCAGCAGCCAAGGACAGGCCTATGGCTACACCTTC
V gene: TRBV6-5; clone size: -; J gene: TRBJ2-7; D gene: TRBD2; CDR3 protein: CASSYWEGYEQYF; CDR3 DNA: TGTGCCAGCAGTTACTGGGAGGGCTACGAGCAGTACTTC
V gene: TRBV5-6; clone size: -; J gene: TRBJ2-4; D gene: TRBD1; CDR3 protein: CASSFGQGYGKNIQYF; CDR3 DNA: TGTGCCAGCAGCTTCGGACAGGGGTACGGCAAAAACATTCAGTACTTC
V gene: TRBV6-1; clone size: -; J gene: TRBJ2-2; D gene: -; CDR3 protein: CASRRGLLNTGELFF; CDR3 DNA: TGTGCCAGCAGGAGAGGACTCCTGAACACCGGGGAGCTGTTTTTT
V gene: TRBV4-1; clone size: -; J gene: TRBJ2-5; D gene: TRBD2; CDR3 protein: CASSHRLAGIQETQYF; CDR3 DNA: TGCGCCAGCAGCCACCGACTAGCGGGCATCCAAGAGACCCAGTACTTC
V gene: TRBV19; clone size: -; J gene: TRBJ1-2; D gene: -; CDR3 protein: CASSIPSRVYTF; CDR3 DNA: TGTGCCAGTAGTATCCCCTCAAGAGTCTACACCTTC
V gene: TRBV6-5; clone size: -; J gene: TRBJ2-2; D gene: -; CDR3 protein: CASSSWQAYTGELFF; CDR3 DNA: TGTGCCAGCAGTTCTTGGCAGGCATACACCGGGGAGCTGTTTTTT
V gene: TRBV4-2; clone size: -; J gene: TRBJ2-1; D gene: TRBD1; CDR3 protein: CASSTGQGAYNEQFF; CDR3 DNA: TGTGCCAGCAGCACTGGACAGGGGGCGTACAATGAGCAGTTCTTC
V gene: TRBV6-5; clone size: -; J gene: TRBJ2-1; D gene: -; CDR3 protein: CASSPVGGPYNEQFF; CDR3 DNA: TGTGCCAGCAGCCCCGTGGGGGGGCCCTACAATGAGCAGTTCTTC
V gene: TRBV2; clone size: -; J gene: TRBJ1-1; D gene: -; CDR3 protein: CASSLNQGPNTEAFF; CDR3 DNA: TGTGCCAGCAGCTTGAACCAGGGCCCGAACACTGAAGCTTTCTTT
V gene: TRBV5-4; clone size: -; J gene: TRBJ2-1; D gene: -; CDR3 protein: CASSLTNEQFF; CDR3 DNA: TGTGCCAGCAGCTTGACTAATGAGCAGTTCTTC
V gene: TRBV10-3; clone size: few; J gene: TRBJ1-5; D gene: TRBD1; CDR3 protein: CAISTGGGQPQHF; CDR3 DNA: TGTGCCATCAGTACAGGGGGCGGACAGCCCCAGCATTTT
V gene: TRBV5-6; clone size: -; J gene: TRBJ2-1; D gene: -; CDR3 protein: CASTLDRNNEQFF; CDR3 DNA: TGTGCCAGCACCCTCGACAGGAACAATGAGCAGTTCTTC
V gene: TRBV18; clone size: once; J gene: TRBJ1-1; D gene: -; CDR3 protein: CASSPRGQGRTFF; CDR3 DNA: TGTGCCAGCTCACCGCGGGGGCAGGGGCGAACTTTCTTT
V gene: TRBV11-2; clone size: -; J gene: TRBJ2-7; D gene: TRBD1; CDR3 protein: CASSLAGTGVVYEQYF; CDR3 DNA: TGTGCCAGCAGCTTGGCCGGGACAGGGGTTGTCTACGAGCAGTACTTC
V gene: TRBV4-2; clone size: -; J gene: TRBJ1-5; D gene: -; CDR3 protein: CASSQDPQGGNQPQHF; CDR3 DNA: TGTGCCAGCAGCCAAGACCCACAGGGCGGCAATCAGCCCCAGCATTTT